One sample yielded the 9 T cell receptor beta chains listed below, sequenced in a study of shared clonotypes between healthy human individuals. The table came from immunoSEQ multiplex PCR; TCRdb's copy has only in-frame clones and leaves some out. The data hold some 1 million clones, with 70% to 80% observed a single time. Sequencing used memory CD4+ T cells sorted from blood. The subset: CD45RA-negative fraction. These receptors all come from a man aged 18 to 29 in good health.

The chain couples TRBV5-1 to TRBJ2-5, with D perhaps matching TRBD1 (5 bases). Germline CDR1 reads SGHRS; CDR2 reads YFSETQ. Trimming left V 2 bases short and J 4 bases short, with 15 bases between. The CDR3 is 15 residues long. CDR3 in DNA: TGCGCCAGCAGCTTTTGGCAGGGAAGAGGAGAGACCCAGTACTTC. This sequence encodes CASSFWQGRGETQYF.

The gene calls are TRBV28 and TRBJ1-3; D unresolved. V shed 6 bases and J shed 4 bases, with 13 bases lying between them. The CDR3 consists of 14 residues. The germline V gene encodes CDR1 MDHEN and CDR2 SYDVKM. The CDR3 reads CASRAGWTGNTIYF. The DNA of the CDR3 is TGTGCCAGCAGGGCGGGGTGGACCGGAAACACCATATATTTT.

The rearrangement links TRBV5-1 to TRBJ2-7, with D uncertain. The germline V and J ends were trimmed by 1 base and 0 bases, with 8 bases remaining between them. The CDR3 runs 14 residues. Germline V gives CDR1 SGHRS, CDR2 YFSETQ. CDR3 in amino acids: CASSLRSSSYEQYF. CDR3 coding DNA: TGCGCCAGCAGCTTGAGGTCCAGCTCCTACGAGCAGTACTTC.

V usage is TRBV6-5 and J usage is TRBJ1-2, with 10 bases lining up with TRBD1. The CDR3 is 13 residues long. CDR1 and CDR2 (germline): MNHEY, SVGAGI. V trimming: 2 bases; J trimming: 10 bases; junction bases outside the gene matches: 4. CDR3 loop: CASSYGGQGFYTF. CDR3 DNA: TGTGCCAGCAGTTACGGGGGACAGGGGTTCTACACCTTC.

Details on this clone: This CDR3 is also generated by other DNA sequences in the sample. The V and J genes are TRBV18 and TRBJ2-3; D unresolved. Germline-derived CDR1 and CDR2 are KGHSH and LQKENI. The V end was cut by 3 bases, the J end by 6 bases, with 7 bases between. This CDR3 has 12 residues. The CDR3 loop reads CASSPQGDTQYF. As DNA, the CDR3 is TGTGCCAGCTCACCCCAAGGGGATACGCAGTATTTT.

As to this clone: One end of the junction fails to match germline, which may point to a read error. CDR3 nucleotide sequence: TGTGCTAGCAGCCCCTCCCCCACAGGGGGAAGAGGGAGGGCCGGGGAGCTGTTTTTT. Its protein product is CASSPSPTGGRGRAGELFF. The J gene is TRBJ2-2, the V gene TRBV7-7, with D perhaps TRBD1 (8 bases). Germline V gene data show CDR1 as SSHAT and CDR2 as FNYEAQ (reference sequence). The CDR3 contains 19 residues.

The chain recombines TRBV16 with TRBJ2-1; D uncertain. The CDR3 has 11 amino acids. Germline CDR1 and CDR2: KGHSY and FQNENV. Trimming took off 2 bases at V and 5 bases at J, with 1 base between the two ends. CDR3 sequence reads: CASSQNNEQFF. The CDR3 nucleotides read TGTGCCAGCAGCCAAAACAATGAGCAGTTCTTC.

The rearrangement links TRBV11-3 to TRBJ2-3; D ambiguous. Germline assignment: CDR1 SGHNT and CDR2 YENEEA. V lost 5 bases and J 4 bases, leaving 10 bases between the germline ends. The CDR3 runs to 13 residues. The CDR3 here is CASSHEASDTQYF. CDR3 sequence (DNA): TGTGCCAGCAGCCACGAAGCGTCAGATACGCAGTATTTT.

This clone was counted a single time. The J gene is TRBJ2-6, the V gene TRBV11-1, with D perhaps matching TRBD1 (6 bases). Per germline, CDR1 SGHAT and CDR2 FQDESV (reference sequence). The CDR3 runs to 15 residues. V was cut by 5 bases and J by 4 bases, with 12 bases left in between. The chain's CDR3 is CASSPVGAGANVLTF. The CDR3 DNA sequence: TGTGCCAGCAGCCCCGTGGGGGCGGGGGCCAACGTCCTGACTTTC. Full variable domain (outside the CDR3, taken from reference TRBV11-1 and TRBJ2-6): EAEVAQSPRYKITEKSQAVAFWCDPISGHATLYWYRQILGQGPELLVQFQDESVVDDSQLPKDRFSAERLKGVDSTLKIQPAELGDSAMYLCASSPVGAGANVLTFGAGSRLTVL.